This entry describes one T cell receptor beta chain. Its antigen is still unknown. These data are taken from a study of Tregs in tolerant kidney transplant recipients. Overall study results and limits: The most relevant donor-specific Treg TCRbeta repertoire apparently came from expansion with activated donor B cells. Findings come from small patient numbers and require larger validation.

Thawed PBMCs were FACS-sorted into unstimulated CD4+CD25+CD127- regulatory T cells, CD4+CD25- non-regulatory cells, CD4 and CD8 cells. Method: immunoSEQ multiplex PCR; TCRdb's copy keeps in-frame clones and lacks some. The table has 120,000 or so clones, almost 95% seen once. Sequencing input: CD4+ T cells from blood. The TCR comes from a human donor in good health.

The CDR3 nucleotides are TGCGCCAGCAGCTTGGACAGGGCCGCCTACAATGAGCAGTTCTTC. This encodes CASSLDRAAYNEQFF. The chain uses TRBV5-1 and TRBJ2-1, with D possibly being TRBD1 (6 bases). Germline values: CDR1 SGHRS, CDR2 YFSETQ. Trimming cost V 0 bases and J 2 bases, with 9 bases left between them. CDR3 length: 15 residues.